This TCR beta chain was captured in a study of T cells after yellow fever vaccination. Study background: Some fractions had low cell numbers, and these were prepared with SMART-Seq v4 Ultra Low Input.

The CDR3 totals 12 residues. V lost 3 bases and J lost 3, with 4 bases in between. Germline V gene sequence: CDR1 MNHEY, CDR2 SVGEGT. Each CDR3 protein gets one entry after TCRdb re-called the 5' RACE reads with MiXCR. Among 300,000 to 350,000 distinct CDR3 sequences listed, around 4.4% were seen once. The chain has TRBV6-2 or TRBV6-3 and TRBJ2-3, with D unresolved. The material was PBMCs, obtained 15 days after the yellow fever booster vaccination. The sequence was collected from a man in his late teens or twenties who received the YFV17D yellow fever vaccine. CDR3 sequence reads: CASSYVTDTQYF. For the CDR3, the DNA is TGTGCCAGCAGTTATGTGACAGATACGCAGTATTTT.